What follows are 32 T cell receptor beta chains derived from one specimen sequenced in a study of cytotoxic CD8 clonotypes in ibrutinib-treated CLL. Data came from immunoSEQ multiplex PCR; TCRdb stores just in-frame clones and leaves some out. The sample has 110,000 to 150,000 clones, about 70% seen once. The sequencing used PBMCs, collected after 24 months of ibrutinib treatment. All receptors derive from a human donor with chronic lymphocytic leukemia.

The genes are TRBV5-6 and TRBJ2-7; D may be TRBD2 (7 bases). CDR3 length equals 16 residues. CDR1 SGHDT and CDR2 YYEEEE come from the germline V gene. The V and J ends lost 5 bases and 2 bases respectively, with 20 bases between them. CDR3 DNA sequence: TGTGCCAGCAGGACATCGCTGGGGCGGGGGCCCTACGAGCAGTACTTC. Amino acid sequence: CASRTSLGRGPYEQYF.

CDR3 nucleotide sequence: TGCGCCAGCAGCTTGGCGTGGGACTCCTACAATGAGCAGTTCTTC. Protein product: CASSLAWDSYNEQFF. V is TRBV5-1 and J is TRBJ2-1; D gene ambiguous. The CDR3 consists of 15 residues. Germline CDR1 SGHRS, CDR2 YFSETQ. Trimming removed 0 bases from V and 0 bases from J, with 7 bases in between.

This clone was observed once. This chain connects TRBV12-5 to TRBJ1-2; the D is unclear. V shed 0 bases and J shed 8 bases, with 19 bases lying between them. Germline V lookup: CDR1 LGHNT, CDR2 FRNRAP. There are 16 residues in the CDR3. CDR3 protein: CASGLVPDGLSGGYTF. CDR3 bases: TGTGCTAGTGGTTTGGTACCCGACGGACTTTCGGGGGGCTACACCTTC.

This chain joins TRBV5-6 and TRBJ2-3; D tentatively reads TRBD1 or TRBD2 (5 bases each). V was cut by 0 bases and J by 4 bases, with 6 bases left in between. Per the germline V gene, CDR1 is SGHDT and CDR2 is YYEEEE. The CDR3 extends over 13 amino acids. CDR3 residues: CASSLVGADTQYF. CDR3 coding DNA: TGTGCCAGCAGCTTGGTGGGGGCAGATACGCAGTATTTT.

This clone was observed a single time. At one of its ends the junction is not consistent with the germline gene, which may arise from a read error. The chain joins TRBV28 to TRBJ1-2, with a tentative D call TRBD1 (5 bases). This CDR3 comprises 12 residues. Germline V gene sequence: CDR1 MDHEN, CDR2 SYDVKM. CDR3 sequence: CASSFSGANGVF. The CDR3 DNA sequence: TGTGCCAGCAGTTTCTCCGGGGCCAACGGGGTATTC.

The gene calls are TRBV11-2 and TRBJ2-2, with TRBD2 as a possible D gene (5 bases). The germline CDR1 and CDR2 sequences are SGHAT and FQNNGV. The CDR3 length is 12 residues. Trimming shortened V by 5 bases and J by 13 bases, and 14 bases separated the two germline ends. The CDR3 region is CASSPGSGGLFF. The CDR3 coding sequence is TGTGCCAGCAGCCCGGGGAGTGGTGGGCTGTTTTTT.

There are a few counts of this clone. This chain links TRBV28 with TRBJ2-2; TRBD2 is a possible D gene (6 bases). CDR3 size: 14 residues. V lost 10 bases to trimming and J lost 0 bases, with 12 bases between them. CDR1 and CDR2 from the germline V gene are MDHEN and SYDVKM. This chain's CDR3 is CATTPGANTGELFF. The CDR3 DNA reads TGTGCCACCACCCCGGGGGCGAACACCGGGGAGCTGTTTTTT.

There are many counts of this clone. The chain joins TRBV7-9 to TRBJ1-6, with D uncertain. This CDR3 has 15 amino acids. The V and J ends lost 6 bases and 7 bases respectively, with 16 bases between them. The germline V gene has CDR1 SEHNR and CDR2 FQNEAQ (reference sequence). The CDR3 spells CASRPWAPQNSPLHF. CDR3 nucleotides: TGTGCCAGCAGGCCCTGGGCGCCCCAAAATTCACCCCTCCACTTT.

This chain connects TRBV18 to TRBJ2-2; 9 bases are a match to TRBD2. The ends lost 0 bases at V and 8 bases at J; junction bases unmatched: 7. The CDR3 spans 16 residues. CDR1 is KGHSH and CDR2 is LQKENI in the germline V gene. For the CDR3, the DNA is TGTGCCAGCTCACCACCGGGACTAGCTGGAAGAGGGGAGCTGTTTTTT. Its translation: CASSPPGLAGRGELFF.

The chain couples TRBV7-9 to TRBJ2-1; 9 positions match TRBD2. Looked up from germline, CDR1 is SEHNR and CDR2 is FQNEAQ (reference sequence). V was clipped by 2 bases and J by 8 bases; unmatched bases: 10. This CDR3 is built from 16 residues. The CDR3: CASSLWAGGRGDEQFF. CDR3 nucleotide sequence: TGTGCCAGCAGCTTATGGGCCGGCGGGAGGGGCGATGAGCAGTTCTTC.

The chain uses TRBV11-2 and TRBJ2-7; TRBD2 matches 14 bases. Germline trimming cut 3 bases from V and 3 bases from J; bases unmatched to any gene: 1. Germline CDR1 SGHAT, CDR2 FQNNGV. This CDR3 region has 15 residues. This CDR3 reads CASSFGTSGSYEQYF. The CDR3 DNA follows: TGTGCCAGCAGCTTCGGGACTAGCGGGAGCTACGAGCAGTACTTC.

The rearrangement links TRBV7-8 to TRBJ2-1; D is unresolved. This CDR3 is built from 15 residues. Deletions cut 4 bases from V and 5 bases from J, with 15 bases between. Germline V gives CDR1 SGHVS, CDR2 FQNEAQ. In DNA form, the CDR3 reads TGTGCCAGCAGCTCCAGAAGTTTGGGTCACAATGAGCAGTTCTTC. Translation: CASSSRSLGHNEQFF.

This clone has ten or more counts. This chain links TRBV6-5 with TRBJ1-5; 9 nucleotides match TRBD1. This CDR3 has 15 amino acids. Trimming cost V 6 bases and J 6 bases; bases outside gene matches: 9. Germline lookup yields CDR1 MNHEY and CDR2 SVGAGI. In DNA form, the CDR3 reads TGTGCCAGCAGACGGGACAGGGTGTCTAGTCAGCCCCAGCATTTT. It is translated as CASRRDRVSSQPQHF.

This chain connects TRBV5-4 to TRBJ2-1; D is ambiguous. This CDR3 contains 16 residues. CDR1 and CDR2 (germline): SGHNT, YYREEE (reference sequence). The V end lost 1 base, the J end lost 0 bases, and 11 bases lay between the germline ends. The CDR3 reads CASSLLGKSSYNEQFF. The CDR3 bases are TGTGCCAGCAGCTTGCTCGGCAAGAGCTCCTACAATGAGCAGTTCTTC.

The chain joins TRBV10-3 to TRBJ1-2, with 7 bases fitting TRBD1. The CDR3 spans 13 residues. The J segment lost 7 bases and the V segment lost 6 bases, leaving 8 bases of the junction unmatched. Per the germline V gene, CDR1 is ENHRY and CDR2 is SYGVKD. CDR3 amino acids: CAISPDRVIGYTF. The CDR3 DNA reads TGTGCCATCAGCCCCGACAGGGTTATTGGCTACACCTTC.

Details on this clone: The junction and the germline gene differ at one end; a read error may be behind it. In DNA, the CDR3 is TGTGCCAGCATGAGGGCCCGCCTCCACTTC. Its protein product is CASMRARLHF. The chain is built from TRBV6-6 and TRBJ1-2; D is uncertain. Germline V lookup: CDR1 MNHNY, CDR2 SVGAGI (reference sequence). This CDR3 is built from 10 residues.

Regarding this clone: This may arise from a read error, as a much more abundant clone is one base away. As DNA, the CDR3 is TGTGCCAGCAGCTTAGGGGGGAACACTGAAGCTTTCTTT. Its protein is CASSLGGNTEAFF. The rearrangement uses TRBV11-3 and TRBJ1-1; no clear D gene. CDR1 is SGHNT and CDR2 is YENEEA in the germline V gene. This CDR3 contains 13 residues. Trimming removed 1 base at V and 1 base at J, with 4 bases between.

The rearrangement joins TRBV10-3 to TRBJ2-7; D ambiguous. Germline V gene lookup returns CDR1 ENHRY and CDR2 SYGVKD. The CDR3 is 13 amino acids. V was pared by 5 bases and J by 4 bases, with 12 bases between. The CDR3 region is CAISPETVYEQYF. In DNA form, the CDR3 reads TGTGCCATCAGTCCCGAAACGGTTTACGAGCAGTACTTC.

This rearrangement joins TRBV29-1 to TRBJ2-5; D not resolved. Per germline, CDR1 SQVTM and CDR2 ANQGSEA. This CDR3 has 14 residues. V was shortened by 4 bases and J by 1 base, with 13 bases between the two germline ends. CDR3 DNA: TGCAGCGTTGGCGTTAGGGCAGTCCAAGAGACCCAGTACTTC. As protein: CSVGVRAVQETQYF.

This clone occurred once. The chain recombines TRBV9 with TRBJ2-1; TRBD1 or TRBD2 may be the D gene (5 bases each). Trimming removed 3 bases at V and 5 bases at J, with 15 bases between. Per the germline V gene, CDR1 is SGDLS and CDR2 is YYNGEE. CDR3 length equals 15 residues. CDR3 sequence: CASSEWDLGHNEQFF. Here the CDR3 DNA reads TGTGCCAGCAGCGAGTGGGACCTTGGACACAATGAGCAGTTCTTC.

The chain employs TRBV7-8 and TRBJ2-3; possibly TRBD2 for D (7 bases). Germline V gene lookup returns CDR1 SGHVS and CDR2 FQNEAQ. CDR3 length equals 15 residues. V lost 5 bases, J lost 4 bases, and 16 bases lay in between. In DNA form, the CDR3 reads TGTGCCAGCAGCCCGCCCGGGGGGCTTGCAGATACGCAGTATTTT. It codes for CASSPPGGLADTQYF.

V and J are TRBV7-3 and TRBJ1-3, with D tentatively TRBD1 (5 bases). The V end lost 2 bases, the J end lost 4 bases, and 9 bases lay between the germline ends. Per germline, CDR1 SGHTA and CDR2 FQGTGA. This CDR3 is 14 amino acids long. In DNA form, the CDR3 reads TGTGCCAGCAGCTTAGGGGGTGAGGGAAACACCATATATTTT. It translates to CASSLGGEGNTIYF.

The chain employs TRBV6-5 and TRBJ1-1, with D perhaps TRBD1 (6 bases). Looked up from germline, CDR1 is MNHEY and CDR2 is SVGAGI. Trimming removed 3 bases at V and 5 bases at J, with 19 bases between. There are 16 residues in the CDR3. CDR3 coding DNA: TGTGCCAGCAGTTATCGGGGGGGCCGGGCTCAGACTGAAGCTTTCTTT. This codes for CASSYRGGRAQTEAFF.

The chain has TRBV9 and TRBJ2-5, with a tentative D call TRBD2 (6 bases). The germline V gene has CDR1 SGDLS and CDR2 YYNGEE. Trimming stripped 4 bases from V and 4 bases from J, with 20 bases between. This CDR3 contains 16 residues. This chain's CDR3 is CASSPGGGAGVETQYF. DNA for the CDR3: TGTGCCAGCAGCCCTGGGGGAGGCGCCGGGGTAGAGACCCAGTACTTC. Filled out from reference TRBV9 and TRBJ2-5, the complete variable domain reads DSGVTQTPKHLITATGQRVTLRCSPRSGDLSVYWYQQSLDQGLQFLIQYYNGEERAKGNILERFSAQQFPDLHSELNLSSLELGDSALYFCASSPGGGAGVETQYFGPGTRLLVL.

The sample holds many counts of this clone. At one end the junction does not follow the germline gene, possibly because of a read error. The rearrangement joins TRBV2 to TRBJ1-2, with D hard to call. In germline, CDR1 is SNHLY, CDR2 FYNNEI. The CDR3 runs 12 residues. The CDR3 loop reads CASSEELQISRF. DNA for the CDR3: TGTGCCAGCAGTGAGGAGTTGCAAATCTCCCGCTTC.

This sequence joins TRBV9 and TRBJ2-1, with unresolved D. The CDR3 covers 16 residues. Germline assignment: CDR1 SGDLS and CDR2 YYNGEE. Trimming took 3 bases from V and 0 from J, leaving 13 bases between them. The CDR3 spells CASSGKPESSYNEQFF. The DNA for the CDR3 is TGTGCCAGCAGCGGCAAACCCGAGTCCTCCTACAATGAGCAGTTCTTC.

The rearrangement joins TRBV5-6 to TRBJ2-3; no firm D call. The germline V gene has CDR1 SGHDT and CDR2 YYEEEE. V dropped 4 bases and J dropped 0 bases, with 9 bases sitting between them. The CDR3 is made up of 14 amino acids. CDR3 in DNA: TGTGCCAGCAGCCCCACAGTGAGCACAGATACGCAGTATTTT. It specifies CASSPTVSTDTQYF.

V gene TRBV2 combines with J gene TRBJ2-5; TRBD2 matches 9 bases. Germline CDR1 and CDR2: SNHLY and FYNNEI. With V trimmed by 6 bases and J by 5 bases, 4 bases remained unmatched. The CDR3 covers 13 residues. The CDR3 nucleotides are TGTGCCAGCAGACTCACTAGCGGGGAGACCCAGTACTTC. The encoded protein is CASRLTSGETQYF.

The chain uses TRBV7-9 and TRBJ2-1; D might be TRBD1 or TRBD2, each matching 6 bases. V lost 5 bases, J lost 1 base, and 12 bases lay in between. The germline gives CDR1 SEHNR, CDR2 FQNEAQ (reference sequence). The CDR3 totals 15 residues. CDR3 nucleotides: TGTGCCAGCAGCATTAGGGGGGCATCCTACAATGAGCAGTTCTTC. Translated: CASSIRGASYNEQFF.

The genes are TRBV28 and TRBJ1-5, with 7 bases aligning to TRBD1. Trimming removed 5 bases from V and 0 bases from J; junction bases left unmatched: 7. The germline V gene encodes CDR1 MDHEN and CDR2 SYDVKM. CDR3 size: 16 residues. The CDR3 DNA is TGTGCCAGCAGTGGAGGGACAGTGAATAGCAATCAGCCCCAGCATTTT. This gives the protein CASSGGTVNSNQPQHF.

CDR3 region: CASSLSKAWVLTF. CDR3 nucleotides: TGTGCCAGCAGTTTGTCCAAGGCCTGGGTCCTGACTTTC. The rearrangement uses TRBV28 and TRBJ2-6; no clear D gene. CDR3 length: 13 amino acids. Germline V CDR1 and CDR2: MDHEN, SYDVKM. V was clipped by 3 bases and J by 13 bases, with 13 bases between them.

The rearrangement uses TRBV9 and TRBJ2-3, with D possibly being TRBD1 (6 bases). Trimming took 3 bases from V and 4 from J, leaving 9 bases between them. The CDR3 covers 13 residues. The germline V gene has CDR1 SGDLS and CDR2 YYNGEE. The CDR3 sequence: CASSARGPDTQYF. The CDR3 region has the DNA TGTGCCAGCAGCGCCAGGGGCCCAGATACGCAGTATTTT.